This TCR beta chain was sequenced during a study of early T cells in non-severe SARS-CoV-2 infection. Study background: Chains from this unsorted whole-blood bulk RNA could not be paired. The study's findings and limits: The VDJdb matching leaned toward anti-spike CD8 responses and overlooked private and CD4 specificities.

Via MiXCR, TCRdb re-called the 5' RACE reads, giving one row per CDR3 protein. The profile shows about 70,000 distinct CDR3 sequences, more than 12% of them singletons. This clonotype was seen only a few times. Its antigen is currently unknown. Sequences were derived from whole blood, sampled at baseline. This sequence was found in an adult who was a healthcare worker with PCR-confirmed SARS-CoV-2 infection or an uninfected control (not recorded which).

The DNA for the CDR3 is TGTGCCTGGAGTCCGGGGGTCGTTGGGGCCAACGTCCTGACTTTC. Translating gives CAWSPGVVGANVLTF. This chain links TRBV30 with TRBJ2-6, with D tentatively TRBD2 (6 bases). With 2 bases removed from V and 3 bases from J, the gap between germline ends came to 11 bases. The germline gives CDR1 GTSNPN, CDR2 SVGIG (reference sequence). The CDR3 is 15 residues long.